Below are 21 T cell receptor beta chains sequenced from a single sample in a study of blood T cell repertoires in COVID-19. Sequencing was performed with immunoSEQ multiplex PCR; in TCRdb, only in-frame clones are kept and a portion is missing. The data hold 470,000 or so clones, with around nine tenths observed a single time. Specimen: PBMCs or T cells enriched from blood (not recorded which). The source is a woman between 18 and 29 years old with acute COVID-19.

V usage is TRBV19 and J usage is TRBJ2-1, with 12 bases identical to TRBD2. J gave up 1 base and V 2 bases, and 6 bases lay outside the gene matches. The CDR3 sequence is 18 residues long. From germline, CDR1 is LNHDA and CDR2 SQIVND (reference sequence). This chain's CDR3 is CASSIPSGGVVSYNEQFF. DNA for the CDR3: TGTGCCAGTAGTATACCTAGCGGGGGGGTTGTATCCTACAATGAGCAGTTCTTC. The full variable domain, its missing parts supplied by reference TRBV19 and TRBJ2-1, is DGGITQSPKYLFRKEGQNVTLSCEQNLNHDAMYWYRQDPGQGLRLIYYSQIVNDFQKGDIAEGYSVSREKKESFPLTVTSAQKNPTAFYLCASSIPSGGVVSYNEQFFGPGTRLTVL.

V and J are TRBV5-1 and TRBJ2-2, with a weak D call TRBD2 (5 bases). The CDR3 length is 14 residues. The V and J ends lost 0 bases and 6 bases respectively, with 9 bases between them. Germline CDR1 and CDR2: SGHRS and YFSETQ. CDR3 sequence (DNA): TGCGCCAGCAGCTTGGAGAGGGCGTCCGGGGAGCTGTTTTTT. This encodes CASSLERASGELFF.

This chain uses TRBV14 with TRBJ1-6, with 9 positions matching TRBD1. Germline CDR1 is SGHDN and CDR2 is FVKESK. Unmatched junction bases numbered 5, after V lost 1 base and J lost 7 bases. The CDR3 covers 16 residues. For the CDR3, the DNA is TGTGCCAGCAGCCAAGCCGGGACAGGGTTGAATTCACCCCTCCACTTT. Residues: CASSQAGTGLNSPLHF. Full variable domain (outside the CDR3, taken from reference TRBV14 and TRBJ1-6): EAGVTQFPSHSVIEKGQTVTLRCDPISGHDNLYWYRRVMGKEIKFLLHFVKESKQDESGMPNNRFLAERTGGTYSTLKVQPAELEDSGVYFCASSQAGTGLNSPLHFGNGTRLTVT.

V usage is TRBV11-2 and J usage is TRBJ1-3; the match to TRBD1 covers 7 bases. CDR3 length: 20 amino acids. Germline V gene sequence: CDR1 SGHAT, CDR2 FQNNGV. Germline trimming cut 0 bases from V and 0 bases from J; bases unmatched to any gene: 14. The CDR3 DNA reads TGTGCCAGCAGCTTAGAGGGTCGGGACAGAACGTACCTCTCTGGAAACACCATATATTTT. Protein sequence: CASSLEGRDRTYLSGNTIYF. Full variable domain (missing parts from reference TRBV11-2 and TRBJ1-3): EAGVAQSPRYKIIEKRQSVAFWCNPISGHATLYWYQQILGQGPKLLIQFQNNGVVDDSQLPKDRFSAERLKGVDSTLKIQPAKLEDSAVYLCASSLEGRDRTYLSGNTIYFGEGSWLTVV.

This clone has a single count. The chain combines TRBV6-6 with TRBJ1-3, with D unresolved. The CDR3 contains 12 residues. CDR1 and CDR2 (germline): MNHNY, SVGAGI (reference sequence). The V end lost 8 bases, the J end lost 1 base, and 6 bases lay between the germline ends. The CDR3 loop is CASEGSGNTIYF. The CDR3 DNA follows: TGTGCCAGCGAGGGTTCTGGAAACACCATATATTTT.

V is TRBV11-2 and J is TRBJ2-2, with D maybe TRBD2 (6 bases). V was pared by 7 bases and J by 4 bases, with 10 bases between. There are 13 residues in the CDR3. The germline CDR1 and CDR2 sequences are SGHAT and FQNNGV. The CDR3 bases are TGTGCCAGCATGCTAGCGATCACCGGGGAGCTGTTTTTT. Its protein is CASMLAITGELFF.

This chain links TRBV5-1 with TRBJ1-4, with D maybe TRBD1 (6 bases). In germline, CDR1 is SGHRS, CDR2 YFSETQ. This CDR3 has 14 amino acids. The V end was cut by 4 bases, the J end by 6 bases, with 13 bases between. In nucleotides, the CDR3 is TGCGCCAGCAGCCTAACAGGGTCTGATGAAAAACTGTTTTTT. It yields the protein CASSLTGSDEKLFF.

The rearrangement uses TRBV5-1 and TRBJ1-4; 9 nucleotides match TRBD1. The CDR3 is made up of 16 amino acids. V gave up 5 bases and J gave up 7 bases; unmatched junction bases: 12. The germline gives CDR1 SGHRS, CDR2 YFSETQ. Here the CDR3 reads CASSYYSGTGFEKLFF. The CDR3 nucleotides read TGCGCCAGCAGTTATTATTCCGGGACAGGGTTTGAAAAACTGTTTTTT.

J is TRBJ2-2 and V is TRBV4-1; a weak D match, TRBD1 (5 bases). V gave up 4 bases and J gave up 5 bases, with 11 bases separating them. Germline V gives CDR1 MGHRA, CDR2 YSYEKL. The CDR3 is 14 amino acids. This CDR3 reads CASSRTPSTGELFF. DNA for the CDR3: TGCGCCAGCAGCCGGACACCTAGTACCGGGGAGCTGTTTTTT.

The chain joins TRBV28 to TRBJ1-2; 10 bases are shared with TRBD1. From germline, CDR1 is MDHEN and CDR2 SYDVKM. The CDR3 sequence is 14 residues long. With 6 bases clipped from V and 6 bases from J, the junction kept 7 bases outside the gene matches. The CDR3 DNA is TGTGCCAGCAGGTGGGACAGGGGTCCCAATGGCTACACCTTC. It yields the protein CASRWDRGPNGYTF.

This chain links TRBV15 with TRBJ2-1, with TRBD2 matching over 13 bases. V lost 1 base to trimming and J lost 10 bases; unmatched junction nucleotides: 7. There are 16 residues in the CDR3. The germline gives CDR1 LNHNV, CDR2 YYDKDF (reference sequence). The CDR3 is CATSRALAGGPREQFF. CDR3 DNA sequence: TGTGCCACCAGCAGAGCACTAGCGGGGGGGCCGAGGGAGCAGTTCTTC. Full variable domain (outside the CDR3, taken from reference TRBV15 and TRBJ2-1): DAMVIQNPRYQVTQFGKPVTLSCSQTLNHNVMYWYQQKSSQAPKLLFHYYDKDFNNEADTPDNFQSRRPNTSFCFLDIRSPGLGDTAMYLCATSRALAGGPREQFFGPGTRLTVL.

CDR3 sequence (DNA): TGTGCCAGTAGCCGCGACACCTCGAATGATTGGGCCTATAATTCACCCCTCCACTTT. This translates into CASSRDTSNDWAYNSPLHF. This rearrangement joins TRBV19 to TRBJ1-6; no reliable D call. The CDR3 length is 19 residues. Trimming took off 6 bases at V and 2 bases at J, with 23 bases between the two ends. CDR1 LNHDA and CDR2 SQIVND come from the germline V gene (reference sequence).

The sample holds one count of this clone. V and J are TRBV9 and TRBJ1-5, with D perhaps TRBD1 (6 bases). There are 15 residues in the CDR3. CDR1 and CDR2 from the germline V gene are SGDLS and YYNGEE. Trimming left V 4 bases short and J 2 bases short, with 13 bases between. The CDR3 region is CASSLGKGGNQPQHF. The CDR3 DNA follows: TGTGCCAGCAGCCTCGGAAAGGGGGGCAATCAGCCCCAGCATTTT.

The chain employs TRBV2 and TRBJ1-2, with D unclear. CDR1 is SNHLY, CDR2 FYNNEI, per germline. Trimming cost V 7 bases and J 2 bases, with 5 bases left between them. This CDR3 comprises 11 residues. The CDR3 sequence is CASTQNYGYTF. The CDR3 bases are TGTGCCAGCACACAAAACTATGGCTACACCTTC.

The chain links TRBV27 to TRBJ1-2, with D maybe TRBD1 (6 bases). The CDR3 spans 16 residues. Germline CDR1 and CDR2: MNHEY and SMNVEV (reference sequence). Trimming removed 4 bases from V and 7 bases from J, with 22 bases in between. CDR3 sequence: CASSYNYDSQGSGYTF. The CDR3 nucleotides are TGTGCCAGCAGTTACAATTATGATAGCCAGGGGAGTGGCTACACCTTC.

This chain links TRBV3-1 (or the pseudogene TRBV3-2) with TRBJ1-6; D ambiguous. Germline V lookup: CDR1 LGHDT, CDR2 YNNKEL (reference sequence). The CDR3 is 14 amino acids. Trimming cost V 6 bases and J 9 bases, with 15 bases left between them. The CDR3 loop is CASSFPGGASPLHF. For the CDR3, the DNA is TGTGCCAGCAGTTTCCCGGGTGGTGCTTCACCCCTCCACTTT.

A note on this clone: Germline and junction disagree at one end, which may indicate a read error. This chain uses TRBV19 with TRBJ1-5; weak D call: TRBD1 (6 bases). This CDR3 contains 16 residues. Germline V CDR1 and CDR2: LNHDA, SQIVND (reference sequence). The DNA of the CDR3 is TGTGCCAGTAGTGTAGACGGGGGGCGCCTAAATCAGCCCCAGCATTTT. This gives the protein CASSVDGGRLNQPQHF.

The rearrangement uses TRBV5-1 and TRBJ1-2; D call uncertain. CDR3 size: 14 residues. CDR1 is SGHRS, CDR2 YFSETQ, per germline. V lost 0 bases and J 3 bases, leaving 9 bases between the germline ends. CDR3 in amino acids: CASSLERGDYGYTF. The CDR3 region has the DNA TGCGCCAGCAGCTTGGAACGAGGAGACTATGGCTACACCTTC. Using reference TRBV5-1 and TRBJ1-2 for the parts outside the CDR3, the full variable domain is KAGVTQTPRYLIKTRGQQVTLSCSPISGHRSVSWYQQTPGQGLQFLFEYFSETQRNKGNFPGRFSGRQFSNSRSEMNVSTLELGDSALYLCASSLERGDYGYTFGSGTRLTVV.

This chain joins TRBV6-5 and TRBJ1-1; D gene uncertain. Germline CDR1 is MNHEY and CDR2 is SVGAGI. V was cut by 6 bases and J by 4 bases, with 9 bases left in between. The CDR3 is 12 residues long. The CDR3 is CASRNGLTEAFF. The CDR3 DNA reads TGTGCCAGCAGGAACGGACTCACTGAAGCTTTCTTT.

This clone appeared a single time. This chain joins TRBV5-1 and TRBJ2-5; D possibly corresponds to TRBD2 (6 bases). The CDR3 is 14 residues long. Germline V gene sequence: CDR1 SGHRS, CDR2 YFSETQ. The V and J ends lost 2 bases and 1 base respectively, with 9 bases between them. The CDR3 nucleotides are TGCGCCAGCAGCTTACAGACTAGCCAAGAGACCCAGTACTTC. The encoded protein is CASSLQTSQETQYF.

The chain carries TRBV18 and TRBJ2-1; D is unclear. Germline CDR1 and CDR2: KGHSH and LQKENI. The CDR3 has 14 amino acids. V lost 2 bases to trimming and J lost 4 bases, with 9 bases between them. The DNA of the CDR3 is TGTGCCAGCTCACCAGCGAAGAAATACAATGAGCAGTTCTTC. Its translation: CASSPAKKYNEQFF.